This T cell receptor (beta chain) appears in the sequencing data of a study of blood T cell repertoires in COVID-19 (dated by TCRdb to 2018 to 2021). Notes on the research overall: Samples from collaborators originated in the United States, Italy and Spain and spanned both the acute and convalescent phases of COVID-19. The prospective study material was composed of cDNA or gDNA derived from T cells, B-cell-depleted T cells, or PBMCs. Deeply sampled blood TCRbeta repertoires from subjects exposed to, actively infected with, or recovered from COVID-19 were included in the dataset. The repertoires were released in a freely available public database meant as a resource for research on the immune response to SARS-CoV-2. The samples were drawn from the first 160 participants of the ongoing ImmuneRACE study and from 950 to 1,500 subjects provided by 6 global collaborators. Sample metadata almost always included a de-identified subject ID, COVID-19 status, age in years and sex. Where available, HLA class I and class II types were obtained from metadata supplied by the sample provider rather than from assay-based typing.

Regarding this clone: Its antigen is still unknown. Nothing much larger sits one base from this clone, and base qualities are not available.

The research as a whole found: Clinical and demographic metadata were provided uncurated, with the amount varying by source and participant.

TCRbeta CDR3 regions were amplified from genomic DNA by means of the immunoSEQ Assay, a bias-controlled multiplex PCR. The source study handled its data this way. Nucleated cell counts per sample were estimated from amplification of reference gene primers within the assay. To quantify the absolute abundance of each unique TCRbeta CDR3 rearrangement, sequence reads were collapsed and filtered. For each sample, productive Simpson clonality was calculated as the square root of Simpson's diversity index across productive rearrangements. TCRdb holds this immuneACCESS table with in-frame rearrangements only. Some clones are missing; in checked studies, unresolved V genes explain under half, and the rest has no known cause. The V and J calls and clone size were taken over from that table, and D and trimming were inferred from the DNA. For this sample there are 120,000 to 150,000 clones; 84% appear just once. Around 5% of the sample belongs to the ten largest clones.

Collaborating institutions collected whole blood in K2EDTA tubes following their own protocols. Collaborator samples were shipped for TCRbeta analysis as frozen whole blood, isolated PBMCs, or DNA extracted from either sample type. For CDR1 and CDR2, the germline V gene lists SGHTA and FQGTGA. V gives up 2 bases and J gives up 4 bases, and the segment between their germline ends measures 14 bases. The CDR3 goes from the cysteine to the phenylalanine over 15 residues. The kept DNA is CDR3 alone, 45 bases in frame from the first base. The receptor's source is a human donor in a cohort sampled during active COVID-19. The chain uses TRBV7-3 and TRBJ1-1, with the D gene not clear enough to name. The sample consisted of peripheral blood. The CDR3 region reads CASSLQGGLGTEAFF. The nucleotide sequence is TGTGCCAGCAGCTTACAAGGAGGGTTGGGCACTGAAGCTTTCTTT.